The rows below give T cell receptor beta chains drawn from one sample of a study of regulatory T cells in long-lasting Graves disease. TCRdb independently ran MiXCR on the multiplex PCR reads; one entry per CDR3 protein. The data show 240,000 or so distinct CDR3 sequences, around 21% seen once. The sample here was peripheral blood mononuclear cells (PBMCs), taken at new diagnosis, from a patient treated with antithyroid drugs. These receptors originate from a female donor with Graves disease. Both conserved end residues are part of each CDR3. D genes are given only for firm matches. The size of a clone is reported for some rows only, either as once, few or many, or as a class for expanded clones.

v_gene: TRBV20-1; abundance: few; d_gene: TRBD1; j_gene: TRBJ1-2; CDR3nt: TGCAGTGCTAGAGATGACAGGGCCTCTAACTATGGCTACACCTTC; CDR3aa: CSARDDRASNYGYTF
v_gene: TRBV20-1; abundance: many; d_gene: .; j_gene: TRBJ1-2; CDR3nt: TGCAGTGCTAGGGGAGGAGATGGCTACACCTTC; CDR3aa: CSARGGDGYTF
v_gene: TRBV24-1; abundance: many; d_gene: TRBD1; j_gene: TRBJ2-1; CDR3nt: TGTGCCACCGAGCGGACAGGGCGAGGTGAGCAGTTCTTC; CDR3aa: CATERTGRGEQFF
v_gene: TRBV18; abundance: many; d_gene: TRBD1; j_gene: TRBJ1-5; CDR3nt: TGTGCCAGCTCAAGAGGACAGGGAAATAGCAATCAGCCCCAGCATTTT; CDR3aa: CASSRGQGNSNQPQHF
v_gene: TRBV27; abundance: many; d_gene: .; j_gene: TRBJ2-1; CDR3nt: TGTGCCAGCAGTTTCCGTTGGTCCTACAATGAGCAGTTCTTC; CDR3aa: CASSFRWSYNEQFF
v_gene: TRBV4-1; abundance: .; d_gene: TRBD1; j_gene: TRBJ1-5; CDR3nt: TGCGCCAGCAGCCAAGACCCTCTGACAGGGGGCCTGAGCAATCAGCCCCAGCATTTT; CDR3aa: CASSQDPLTGGLSNQPQHF
v_gene: TRBV5-6; abundance: many; d_gene: TRBD2; j_gene: TRBJ2-3; CDR3nt: TGTGCCAGCAGCTTGGCCGGCGGGGGGGGGACAGATACGCAGTATTTT; CDR3aa: CASSLAGGGGTDTQYF
v_gene: TRBV18; abundance: .; d_gene: TRBD1; j_gene: TRBJ1-1; CDR3nt: TGTGCCAGCTCACCAGTACCGGACAGGGGACCCCCCCCCACTGAAGCTTTCTTT; CDR3aa: CASSPVPDRGPPPTEAFF
v_gene: TRBV6-1; abundance: many; d_gene: .; j_gene: TRBJ1-5; CDR3nt: TGTGCCAGCTGGGAGGCTGGAGGCATCAGCCCCCAGCATTTT; CDR3aa: CASWEAGGISPQHF
v_gene: TRBV7-9; abundance: many; d_gene: .; j_gene: TRBJ1-6; CDR3nt: TGTGCCAGCAGCTTAGGATCAGGCGGTAATTCACCCCTCCACTTT; CDR3aa: CASSLGSGGNSPLHF
v_gene: TRBV24-1; abundance: .; d_gene: .; j_gene: TRBJ1-5; CDR3nt: TGTGCCACCAGTGATTTGCTAGCGGGGGGCCGGCGACCCCAGCATTTT; CDR3aa: CATSDLLAGGRRPQHF
v_gene: TRBV6-1; abundance: many; d_gene: .; j_gene: TRBJ2-3; CDR3nt: TGTGCCAGCAGTAAAGGCCCCACAGATACGCAGTATTTT; CDR3aa: CASSKGPTDTQYF
v_gene: TRBV3-1; abundance: many; d_gene: .; j_gene: TRBJ2-7; CDR3nt: TGTGCCAGCAGCCAGGGGACCAGCGAGCAGTACTTC; CDR3aa: CASSQGTSEQYF
v_gene: TRBV11-2; abundance: many; d_gene: .; j_gene: TRBJ1-1; CDR3nt: TGTGCCAGCAGCTTCAGGGGTATGAACACTGAAGCTTTCTTT; CDR3aa: CASSFRGMNTEAFF
v_gene: TRBV28; abundance: many; d_gene: .; j_gene: TRBJ1-6; CDR3nt: TGTGCCAGCGTCGTCGGCATGGTGGGATCACCCCTCCACTTT; CDR3aa: CASVVGMVGSPLHF
v_gene: TRBV10-3; abundance: .; d_gene: .; j_gene: TRBJ2-7; CDR3nt: TGTGCCATCAGGGTAACAGGAAGGTACGAGCAGTACTTC; CDR3aa: CAIRVTGRYEQYF
v_gene: TRBV5-1; abundance: many; d_gene: TRBD1; j_gene: TRBJ2-7; CDR3nt: TGCGCCAGCAGCTTGGCCGGGACAGGGGTGGACGAGCAGTACTTC; CDR3aa: CASSLAGTGVDEQYF
v_gene: TRBV7-9; abundance: few; d_gene: .; j_gene: TRBJ2-7; CDR3nt: TGTGCCAGCAGCAGCCCCCGGGACGGGATCTACGAGCAGTACTTC; CDR3aa: CASSSPRDGIYEQYF
v_gene: TRBV2; abundance: many; d_gene: .; j_gene: TRBJ2-7; CDR3nt: TGTGCCAGCATGCGGGCGGGCGAGCAGTACTTC; CDR3aa: CASMRAGEQYF
v_gene: TRBV5-1; abundance: many; d_gene: TRBD1; j_gene: TRBJ1-1; CDR3nt: TGTGCCAGCAGTTGGACAGGGGAAGAAGCTTTCTTT; CDR3aa: CASSWTGEEAFF
v_gene: TRBV27; abundance: .; d_gene: .; j_gene: TRBJ2-3; CDR3nt: TGTGCCAGCAGTCTGTTGGGACTTATCAGAGATACGCAGTATTTT; CDR3aa: CASSLLGLIRDTQYF
v_gene: TRBV5-6; abundance: few; d_gene: TRBD2; j_gene: TRBJ2-1; CDR3nt: TGTGCCAGCAGCCCGGCCTCCCTAGCGGGGGGGCGTAACTCCTACAATGAGCAGTTCTTC; CDR3aa: CASSPASLAGGRNSYNEQFF
v_gene: TRBV6-2/TRBV6-3; abundance: many; d_gene: .; j_gene: TRBJ2-1; CDR3nt: TGTGCCACCGGGGAACCGTACAATGAGCAGTTCTTC; CDR3aa: CATGEPYNEQFF
v_gene: TRBV4-1; abundance: .; d_gene: .; j_gene: TRBJ1-3; CDR3nt: TGCGCCAGCAGCCAATCCGGGACGTCCGGAAACACCATATATTTT; CDR3aa: CASSQSGTSGNTIYF
v_gene: TRBV20-1; abundance: many; d_gene: .; j_gene: TRBJ2-2; CDR3nt: TGCAGTGCTAGAAGGACTGAAAGCGGGGAGCTGTTTTTT; CDR3aa: CSARRTESGELFF
v_gene: TRBV11-2; abundance: many; d_gene: .; j_gene: TRBJ2-7; CDR3nt: TGTGCCAGCAGCTTAGTGGGCCCGACCTACGAGCAGTACTTC; CDR3aa: CASSLVGPTYEQYF
v_gene: TRBV18; abundance: many; d_gene: .; j_gene: TRBJ2-7; CDR3nt: TGTGCCAGCTCAGATCCTAGTTACGAGCAGTACTTC; CDR3aa: CASSDPSYEQYF
v_gene: TRBV6-1; abundance: .; d_gene: .; j_gene: TRBJ1-5; CDR3nt: TGTGCCAGCAGTGAACTTGACGCGATCAATCAGCCCCAGCATTTT; CDR3aa: CASSELDAINQPQHF
v_gene: TRBV18; abundance: few; d_gene: TRBD1; j_gene: TRBJ2-6; CDR3nt: TGTGCCAGCTTACCGGGACAGGGGACAGACGGGGCCAACGTCCTGACTTTC; CDR3aa: CASLPGQGTDGANVLTF
v_gene: TRBV19; abundance: .; d_gene: .; j_gene: TRBJ1-6; CDR3nt: TGTGCCAGTAGTAACGACTTAAGCTCCTATAATTCACCCCTCCACTTT; CDR3aa: CASSNDLSSYNSPLHF
v_gene: TRBV7-9; abundance: many; d_gene: .; j_gene: TRBJ1-4; CDR3nt: TGTGCCAGCAGCTCAAGCGACAAGGGAGGGAATGAAAAACTGTTTTTT; CDR3aa: CASSSSDKGGNEKLFF
v_gene: TRBV4-3; abundance: .; d_gene: TRBD2; j_gene: TRBJ2-5; CDR3nt: TGCGCCAGCAGCCAAGTAGTCCGGGGCGGGAGGCGAGAGACCCAGTACTTC; CDR3aa: CASSQVVRGGRRETQYF
v_gene: TRBV7-8; abundance: many; d_gene: .; j_gene: TRBJ1-1; CDR3nt: TGTGCCAGCAGCTTATTGCTCTGGGGACCAGTCACTGAAGCTTTCTTT; CDR3aa: CASSLLLWGPVTEAFF
v_gene: TRBV6-1; abundance: many; d_gene: .; j_gene: TRBJ2-4; CDR3nt: TGTGCCAGCAGTGGGGAGGGAATGATATCAGGACAGACAAACATTCAGTACTTC; CDR3aa: CASSGEGMISGQTNIQYF
v_gene: TRBV20-1; abundance: many; d_gene: .; j_gene: TRBJ1-1; CDR3nt: TGCAGTGCTAGAGTATTGGCAGGGAAGAACACTGAAGCTTTCTTT; CDR3aa: CSARVLAGKNTEAFF
v_gene: TRBV6-2/TRBV6-3; abundance: many; d_gene: TRBD2; j_gene: TRBJ2-1; CDR3nt: TGTGCCAGCAGTTACGGTCAGCGGGGGGGCTTATACAATGAGCAGTTCTTC; CDR3aa: CASSYGQRGGLYNEQFF
v_gene: TRBV6-2/TRBV6-3; abundance: many; d_gene: TRBD2; j_gene: TRBJ2-1; CDR3nt: TGTGCCAGCAGTCCCCTGGGCGCTGTGGGACTAGCGGGATGGGATGAGCAGTTCTTC; CDR3aa: CASSPLGAVGLAGWDEQFF
v_gene: TRBV11-2; abundance: once; d_gene: .; j_gene: TRBJ2-5; CDR3nt: TGTGCCAGCAGCCACCGGACAGCAGGAGAGACCCAGTACTTC; CDR3aa: CASSHRTAGETQYF
v_gene: TRBV20-1; abundance: few; d_gene: .; j_gene: TRBJ1-4; CDR3nt: TGCAGTGCTGAGGCTAATGAAAAACTGTTTTTT; CDR3aa: CSAEANEKLFF
v_gene: TRBV3-1; abundance: .; d_gene: .; j_gene: TRBJ2-2; CDR3nt: TGTGCCAGCAGCCTCGGCGGGACGAACACCGGGGAGCTGTTTTTT; CDR3aa: CASSLGGTNTGELFF
v_gene: TRBV5-1; abundance: few; d_gene: TRBD1; j_gene: TRBJ2-5; CDR3nt: TGCGCCAGCAGCTTGGGTGACAGGGCTCAAGAGACCCAGTACTTC; CDR3aa: CASSLGDRAQETQYF
v_gene: TRBV7-2; abundance: once; d_gene: TRBD2; j_gene: TRBJ2-1; CDR3nt: TGTGCCAGCAGTGGGGACTACAATGATCAGTTCTTC; CDR3aa: CASSGDYNDQFF
v_gene: TRBV7-2; abundance: many; d_gene: .; j_gene: TRBJ2-2; CDR3nt: TGTGCCAGCAGCTCTCGGGATCGGGCGAACACCGGGGAGCTGTTTTTT; CDR3aa: CASSSRDRANTGELFF
v_gene: TRBV20-1; abundance: .; d_gene: TRBD1; j_gene: TRBJ1-5; CDR3nt: TGCAGTGCTAGCGGAGGGGGCGCGAATAGCAATCAGCCCCAGCATTTT; CDR3aa: CSASGGGANSNQPQHF
v_gene: TRBV7-9; abundance: .; d_gene: TRBD2; j_gene: TRBJ2-1; CDR3nt: TGTGCCAGCAGCCAATTTACTAGCGGGAGGCCACTTGAGCAGTTCTTC; CDR3aa: CASSQFTSGRPLEQFF
v_gene: TRBV9; abundance: few; d_gene: TRBD2; j_gene: TRBJ2-3; CDR3nt: TGTGCCAGCAGCGCTGGACTAGCGGGCGCTAGCACAGATACGCAGTATTTT; CDR3aa: CASSAGLAGASTDTQYF
v_gene: TRBV18; abundance: many; d_gene: .; j_gene: TRBJ2-1; CDR3nt: TGTGCCAGCTCACCACCAGGGCATGAGCAGTTCTTC; CDR3aa: CASSPPGHEQFF
v_gene: TRBV3-1; abundance: many; d_gene: .; j_gene: TRBJ2-1; CDR3nt: TGTGCCAGCAGCCAAGATGGCAGCACAGGGTACCGCGAGCAGTTCTTC; CDR3aa: CASSQDGSTGYREQFF
v_gene: TRBV10-3; abundance: .; d_gene: TRBD2; j_gene: TRBJ2-7; CDR3nt: TGTGCCATCAGTGCCCGGGGACTAGCGGGAGTGAAGGACGAGCAGTACTTC; CDR3aa: CAISARGLAGVKDEQYF